The subject of this entry is one TCR beta chain. The CDR3 runs 14 residues. Per germline, CDR1 SGDLS and CDR2 YYNGEE. Trimming removed 1 base from V and 6 bases from J; junction bases left unmatched: 2. This sample was included in a study of blood T cell repertoires in COVID-19. Background on the study: PBMCs, B-cell-depleted T cells, or T cells were the source of the cDNA or gDNA that made up the material.

As processed by the authors: By means of reference gene primer amplification, nucleated cell counts were estimated. Sequencing used immunoSEQ multiplex PCR; TCRdb keeps in-frame clones, though not all of them. V and J calls and clone size are copied from that table; D and trimming were computed from the DNA. The sample lists around 230,000 clones, 86% occurring once. The chain links TRBV9 to TRBJ2-2; TRBD2 matches at 8 bases. The TCR originated in a woman aged 40 to 50 with acute COVID-19. Specimen: PBMCs or T cells enriched from blood (not recorded which). For the CDR3, the DNA is TGTGCCAGCAGCGTACTCGGGGGGGCCGGGGAGCTGTTTTTT. Translating gives CASSVLGGAGELFF.